This is a list of T cell receptor beta chains from one sample in a study of cytomegalovirus exposure and HLA in healthy donors. Method: immunoSEQ multiplex PCR; TCRdb's copy keeps in-frame clones and lacks some. The sample totals tens of thousands of clones. The sequenced sample was PBMCs. Source of these receptors: a female donor in good health and CMV-seronegative. Each CDR3 is given with its conserved first and last residue. A D gene is named only where the DNA matches it firmly.

V	J	D	CDR3	DNA
TRBV6-5	TRBJ2-7	-	CASSLTFDSRYEQYF	TGTGCCAGCAGTTTAACCTTTGACAGTCGCTACGAGCAGTACTTC
TRBV18	TRBJ2-7	-	CASSPRGLGEQYF	TGTGCCAGCTCACCAAGAGGTCTCGGGGAGCAGTACTTC
TRBV7-2	TRBJ2-7	-	CASSFRESSLYEQYF	TGTGCCAGCAGCTTCCGGGAAAGCAGCCTCTACGAGCAGTACTTC
TRBV18	TRBJ2-7	TRBD2	CASSPPASGVYEQYF	TGTGCCAGCTCACCACCCGCTAGCGGGGTTTACGAGCAGTACTTC
TRBV29-1	TRBJ1-2	TRBD1	CSALTGQAANYTF	TGCAGCGCACTGACGGGACAGGCAGCAAACTACACCTTC
TRBV11-2	TRBJ1-2	-	CASSPGGYGYTF	TGTGCCAGCAGCCCGGGGGGGTATGGCTACACCTTC
TRBV6-1	TRBJ1-2	-	CASSEVGEGDSRIYGYTF	TGTGCCAGCAGTGAAGTCGGGGAAGGCGACTCTAGAATCTATGGCTACACCTTC
TRBV4-1	TRBJ2-6	-	CASSPVYSGANVLTF	TGCGCCAGCAGTCCTGTTTACTCTGGGGCCAACGTCCTGACTTTC
TRBV5-1	TRBJ1-1	-	CASSFSVNTEAFF	TGCGCCAGCAGCTTCTCGGTGAACACTGAAGCTTTCTTT
TRBV18	TRBJ2-7	TRBD2	CASSPPSRGGLSYEQYF	TGTGCCAGCTCACCACCGTCGCGGGGGGGCCTCTCCTACGAGCAGTACTTC
TRBV28	TRBJ2-2	-	CASSWSGKNTGELFF	TGTGCCAGCAGTTGGTCAGGGAAGAACACCGGGGAGCTGTTTTTT
TRBV10-2	TRBJ1-1	TRBD1	CASSGAGGAFAEAFF	TGCGCCAGCAGTGGGGCAGGGGGCGCGTTCGCTGAAGCTTTCTTT
TRBV5-4	TRBJ2-3	-	CASSLAGPDTQYF	TGTGCCAGCAGCTTGGCCGGTCCAGATACGCAGTATTTT
TRBV5-1	TRBJ2-1	TRBD2	CASSPGIAGAGEQFF	TGCGCCAGCAGCCCCGGGATAGCGGGAGCGGGTGAGCAGTTCTTC
TRBV30	TRBJ2-7	TRBD2	CAWSGTSENSYEQYF	TGTGCCTGGAGCGGTACTAGCGAGAACTCCTACGAGCAGTACTTC
TRBV18	TRBJ1-1	-	CASSPPSQLMNTEAFF	TGTGCCAGCTCACCACCAAGCCAACTTATGAACACTGAAGCTTTCTTT
TRBV5-4	TRBJ1-2	TRBD1	CASSDRQGAYGYTF	TGTGCCAGCAGCGACCGACAGGGGGCCTATGGCTACACCTTC
TRBV29-1	TRBJ1-4	-	CSGWQGSEKLFF	TGCAGCGGGTGGCAGGGTTCTGAAAAACTGTTTTTT
TRBV29-1	TRBJ1-2	-	CSVPYLGLRDLNYGYTF	TGCAGCGTTCCATATTTGGGACTGCGGGACCTCAACTATGGCTACACCTTC
TRBV7-9	TRBJ1-2	TRBD1	CASSLVGQEYSYGYTF	TGTGCCAGCAGCTTAGTCGGACAGGAGTACTCTTATGGCTACACCTTC
TRBV6-6	TRBJ1-4	TRBD1	CASRFRQGTNEKLFF	TGTGCCAGCAGATTTCGACAGGGAACAAATGAAAAACTGTTTTTT
TRBV9	TRBJ1-1	-	CASSASGGGPHEAFF	TGTGCCAGCAGCGCCAGCGGGGGAGGACCTCATGAAGCTTTCTTT
TRBV7-9	TRBJ2-3	-	CASSQGVAVTDTQYF	TGTGCCAGCAGCCAAGGAGTAGCGGTCACAGATACGCAGTATTTT
TRBV5-1	TRBJ2-3	-	CASSLGLDTQYF	TGCGCCAGCAGCCTAGGACTGGATACGCAGTATTTT
TRBV2	TRBJ1-1	-	CASSEARDTEAFF	TGTGCCAGCAGTGAAGCGCGGGACACTGAAGCTTTCTTT
TRBV2	TRBJ2-5	TRBD1	CASRGTDRDIQETQYF	TGTGCCAGCAGGGGGACCGACAGGGATATCCAAGAGACCCAGTACTTC
TRBV30	TRBJ2-1	-	CAWSVVSGKFNEQFF	TGTGCCTGGAGTGTAGTTTCGGGGAAGTTTAATGAGCAGTTCTTC
TRBV18	TRBJ1-1	-	CASSPGPSTEAFF	TGTGCCAGCTCACCAGGCCCAAGCACTGAAGCTTTCTTT
TRBV29-1	TRBJ1-5	-	CSTTGEHQPQHF	TGCAGCACGACAGGAGAGCATCAGCCCCAGCATTTT
TRBV6-5	TRBJ2-3	-	CASRRRSLSDTQYF	TGTGCCAGCCGGAGGAGGTCACTCTCAGATACGCAGTATTTT
TRBV4-2	TRBJ1-5	TRBD1	CASSPHGTANQPQHF	TGTGCCAGCAGCCCTCACGGGACAGCGAATCAGCCCCAGCATTTT
TRBV6-1	TRBJ1-6	-	CASSEARSPLHF	TGTGCCAGCAGTGAAGCGAGGTCACCCCTCCACTTT
TRBV27	TRBJ1-2	TRBD1	CASSAITTGGYGYTF	TGTGCCAGCAGTGCTATTACGACAGGGGGCTATGGCTACACCTTC
TRBV28	TRBJ2-3	TRBD2	CASSSPFGLADTDTQYF	TGTGCCAGCAGTTCCCCCTTCGGACTAGCCGACACAGATACGCAGTATTTT
TRBV19	TRBJ2-2	TRBD2	CASSISGGETGELFF	TGTGCCAGTAGTATTAGCGGGGGCGAGACCGGGGAGCTGTTTTTT
TRBV4-1	TRBJ2-5	TRBD2	CASSQALAGEETQYF	TGCGCCAGCAGCCAAGCACTAGCGGGGGAAGAGACCCAGTACTTC
TRBV5-1	TRBJ2-1	TRBD2	CASSLVASGAYNEQFF	TGCGCCAGCAGCTTGGTGGCTAGCGGGGCCTACAATGAGCAGTTCTTC
TRBV7-3	TRBJ1-1	TRBD1	CASSQGGKDTEAFF	TGTGCCAGCAGCCAGGGGGGTAAGGACACTGAAGCTTTCTTT
TRBV30	TRBJ1-1	-	CAWKPRTEEAFF	TGTGCCTGGAAACCTCGGACAGAAGAAGCTTTCTTT
TRBV29-1	TRBJ1-5	-	CSVGGSNQPQHF	TGCAGCGTGGGGGGGAGCAATCAGCCCCAGCATTTT
TRBV25-1	TRBJ1-1	-	CASSDFVGREAFF	TGTGCCAGCAGTGACTTTGTGGGGCGTGAAGCTTTCTTT
TRBV25-1	TRBJ2-1	TRBD2	CATGLAGKHEQFF	TGTGCCACCGGACTAGCGGGGAAGCATGAGCAGTTCTTC
TRBV6-5	TRBJ1-1	-	CASSASWTVNTEAFF	TGTGCCAGCAGTGCATCGTGGACAGTGAACACTGAAGCTTTCTTT
TRBV7-2	TRBJ1-2	-	CASRENPAGSGYTF	TGTGCCAGCAGGGAGAACCCGGCGGGTAGTGGCTACACCTTC
TRBV30	TRBJ1-1	TRBD1	CAWSGQGYTEAFF	TGTGCCTGGAGTGGACAGGGTTACACTGAAGCTTTCTTT
TRBV5-4	TRBJ1-2	TRBD1	CASSTFDRVGGYTF	TGTGCCAGCAGCACCTTCGACAGGGTCGGTGGCTACACCTTC
TRBV6-5	TRBJ2-3	TRBD2	CASSRGLPQDTQYF	TGTGCCAGCAGTCGGGGACTACCCCAGGATACGCAGTATTTT
TRBV27	TRBJ1-1	-	CASSADRFMNTEAFF	TGTGCCAGCAGTGCGGACAGATTTATGAACACTGAAGCTTTCTTT
TRBV6-5	TRBJ2-7	TRBD1	CASSYRRDRGGYEQYF	TGTGCCAGCAGTTACAGGCGGGACAGGGGCGGCTACGAGCAGTACTTC
TRBV6-5	TRBJ1-1	-	CASGPNKNTEAFF	TGTGCCAGCGGCCCGAACAAGAACACTGAAGCTTTCTTT
TRBV5-4	TRBJ1-2	TRBD1	CASSWLTGTNYGYTF	TGTGCCAGCAGCTGGTTGACAGGGACTAACTATGGCTACACCTTC
TRBV19	TRBJ1-5	TRBD1	CASSIIGGGNQPQHF	TGTGCCAGTAGTATAATAGGGGGCGGCAATCAGCCCCAGCATTTT
TRBV6-6	TRBJ2-7	TRBD1	CASSQDRGAYEQYF	TGTGCCAGCAGTCAGGACAGGGGAGCCTACGAGCAGTACTTC
TRBV30	TRBJ1-1	-	CAWSVLPGWTEAFF	TGTGCCTGGAGTGTACTCCCGGGTTGGACTGAAGCTTTCTTT
TRBV5-1	TRBJ2-3	-	CASSLAGDKRTDTQYF	TGCGCCAGCAGCTTGGCCGGGGACAAACGCACAGATACGCAGTATTTT
TRBV15	TRBJ1-2	TRBD1	CATSRDTGQGHGYTF	TGTGCCACCAGCAGAGATACAGGACAGGGACATGGCTACACCTTC
TRBV4-1	TRBJ2-7	TRBD2	CASSQRGTSGSYEQYF	TGCGCCAGCAGCCAACGGGGGACTAGCGGTTCCTACGAGCAGTACTTC
TRBV7-9	TRBJ1-2	-	CASSLGGVDGYTF	TGTGCCAGCAGCTTAGGGGGGGTAGACGGCTACACCTTC
TRBV6-1	TRBJ2-3	TRBD2	CASSVGGNTDTQYF	TGTGCCAGCAGTGTCGGGGGGAACACAGATACGCAGTATTTT